A selection of T cell receptor beta chains follows, all from one sample in a study of monozygotic twins with cystic fibrosis. The assay was immunoSEQ multiplex PCR, and TCRdb's table has in-frame clones only and misses some. The sample yields approximately 33,000 clones, under 90% seen once. The sequenced sample consisted of blood. These receptors originate from a girl aged 2 to 10 with cystic fibrosis. Both conserved end residues are trimmed from each CDR3.

v_gene,j_gene,CDR3aa
TRBV7-2,TRBJ2-7,ASRRFHGTETYEQY
TRBV28,TRBJ1-2,ASSSGPPGYGYT
TRBV5-1,TRBJ1-2,ASSLDGASSYGYT
TRBV29-1,TRBJ2-5,SVGQGGGETQY
TRBV7-6,TRBJ2-7,ASSWGNEQY
TRBV6-5,TRBJ1-2,ASRKTGTHYGYT
TRBV6-5,TRBJ2-7,ASSRGQRSYEQY
TRBV5-1,TRBJ1-1,ASSLWSDPNTEAF
TRBV9,TRBJ2-5,ASSPRASTETQY
TRBV30,TRBJ2-6,AWEREGSGANVLT
TRBV5-1,TRBJ2-1,ASSPGLAGSEQF
TRBV6-6,TRBJ1-3,ASTWGNTIY
TRBV6-5,TRBJ1-1,ASGQGTEAF
TRBV4-1,TRBJ2-7,ASSARLAGGLYEQY
TRBV6-5,TRBJ1-2,ASSPTLPGYGYT
TRBV30,TRBJ1-1,AWSYPANTEAF
TRBV30,TRBJ1-3,AWIGQGRGNTIY
TRBV30,TRBJ1-5,AWSQGQVENQPQH
TRBV5-1,TRBJ1-2,ASSLLSGSYGYT
TRBV6-6,TRBJ1-2,ASTRQINYGYT